This TCR beta chain was captured in a study of blood T cell repertoires in COVID-19. Study summary: Sites in the United States, Italy and Spain provided acute and convalescent COVID-19 samples. Nucleic acid was either cDNA or gDNA, and it came from T cells, B-cell-depleted T cells, or PBMCs.

Study processing details: Amplified reference gene primers provided the basis for estimating nucleated cell counts. Using immunoSEQ multiplex PCR, the repertoire was profiled, and TCRdb retains in-frame clones only, with some absent. D and trimming come from the DNA, and the V and J calls and clone size come from that table. The profile shows about 150,000 clones, approximately 87% of them singletons. The CDR3 length is 12 residues. Germline V gives CDR1 LNHDA, CDR2 SQIVND (reference sequence). V was clipped by 7 bases and J by 8 bases; unmatched bases: 7. This clone has only one observation. This TCR came from an older man with acute or convalescent COVID-19. This rearrangement joins TRBV19 to TRBJ1-1; 7 nucleotides match TRBD1. Sample: peripheral blood. The CDR3 here is CASIRTGWEAFF. The CDR3 DNA sequence: TGTGCCAGTATTAGGACAGGCTGGGAAGCTTTCTTT.